Below are 16 T cell receptor beta chains sequenced from a single sample in a study of T cells in Graves' hyperthyroidism and ophthalmopathy (dated by TCRdb to the late 2010s). The library was generated by multiplex PCR. These reads were obtained on an Illumina HiSeq 2000. The TCR beta CDR3 regions were amplified from the RNA transcripts. The first round of RT-PCR for the TCR CDR3 was performed with the HTBI primer set and the Qiagen OneStep RT-PCR kit. TCRdb reprocessed the public reads (quality trimming at Q25 with fastp, clone calling with MiXCR) and kept in-frame beta chains. Duplicate CDR3 protein sequences are folded into a single record with the most common DNA and genes. The sample table holds hundreds of thousands of distinct CDR3 sequences, of which 15% to 18% were seen once. Around an eighth of the sample is held by the ten biggest clonotypes. The sequencing sample was made of blood. Receptor source: a young woman with Graves' hyperthyroidism.

This clonotype was found many times. The V gene is TRBV12-3 or TRBV12-4, the J gene TRBJ2-7; 7 bases line up with TRBD2. V lost 3 bases, J lost 6 bases, and 8 bases stayed unmatched. The CDR3 extends over 14 amino acids. DNA of the CDR3: TGTGCCAGCAGTTTCGGCGGGAGCAGGTTCGAGCAGTACTTC. Its protein is CASSFGGSRFEQYF.

Comments on this clonotype: The junction shows a germline mismatch at one end, possibly a read error. The V and J genes are TRBV7-3 and TRBJ2-3; D is possibly TRBD1 (6 bases). CDR1 and CDR2 from the germline V gene are SGHTA and FQGTGA. This CDR3 has 15 residues. For the CDR3, the DNA is TGTGCCTGCAGCTTTTCCGGGACAAGCACAGATACGCAGTATTTT. Translating it yields CACSFSGTSTDTQYF.

This clonotype was counted only a few times. The chain links TRBV7-2 to TRBJ1-2, with a tentative D call TRBD1 (6 bases). Germline lookup yields CDR1 SGHTA and CDR2 FQGNSA. The CDR3 length is 13 residues. V lost 5 bases and J 4 bases, leaving 11 bases between the germline ends. The CDR3 bases are TGTGCCAGCAGCAAAGGACAGTTCTATGGCTACACCTTC. This codes for CASSKGQFYGYTF.

Here the CDR3 DNA reads TGTGCCAGCAGCCACACAAGGGCCCTCTACGAGCAGTACTTC. Its protein is CASSHTRALYEQYF. J is TRBJ2-7 and V is TRBV5-6; D unresolved. CDR3 length equals 14 residues. Germline values: CDR1 SGHDT, CDR2 YYEEEE. V dropped 4 bases and J dropped 3 bases, with 14 bases sitting between them.

This clonotype has ten or more counts. CDR3: CASSPSTGTGSISYF. CDR3 coding DNA: TGTGCCAGCAGCCCCTCAACCGGGACAGGGTCGATTTCGTACTTC. The J gene is TRBJ2-5, the V gene TRBV11-2; 9 bases map to TRBD1. The CDR3 runs 15 residues. Germline loops: CDR1 SGHAT, CDR2 FQNNGV. The V and J ends lost 5 bases and 13 bases, in that order; junction bases with no gene match: 17. The whole variable domain, filled in from reference TRBV11-2 and TRBJ2-5, reads EAGVAQSPRYKIIEKRQSVAFWCNPISGHATLYWYQQILGQGPKLLIQFQNNGVVDDSQLPKDRFSAERLKGVDSTLKIQPAKLEDSAVYLCASSPSTGTGSISYFGPGTRLLVL.

Worth noting for this clonotype: A much larger clonotype is one base distant, so this may be a read error. The chain employs TRBV28 and TRBJ2-4; D is perhaps TRBD2 (6 bases). The CDR3 spans 13 residues. CDR1 MDHEN and CDR2 SYDVKM come from the germline V gene. The CDR3 DNA sequence: TGTGCCTCTCTAGGGGACTCCAAAAGCATTCAGTACTTC. Translating gives CASLGDSKSIQYF.

This clonotype was found a few times. V is TRBV2 and J is TRBJ2-7; tentatively, D is TRBD2 (6 bases). V was trimmed by 2 bases and J by 2 bases, leaving 10 bases between them. CDR3 size: 14 residues. CDR1 is SNHLY and CDR2 is FYNNEI in the germline V gene. CDR3 sequence (DNA): TGTGCCAGCAGTGAAATGGGGGGACCCTACGAGCAGTACTTC. It translates to CASSEMGGPYEQYF.

The genes are TRBV6-2 or TRBV6-3 and TRBJ2-1; 7 nucleotides match TRBD2. CDR1 is MNHEY and CDR2 is SVGEGT in the germline V gene. The CDR3 sequence is 15 residues long. Trimming took 5 bases from V and 3 from J; bases not matched to a gene: 7. The chain's CDR3 is CASSKAGAIYNEQFF. The CDR3 DNA sequence: TGTGCCAGCAGTAAGGCGGGAGCGATCTACAATGAGCAGTTCTTC.

This clonotype was picked up a small number of times. This chain uses TRBV27 with TRBJ2-7, with 8 bases aligning to TRBD1. The CDR3 extends over 15 amino acids. Germline V CDR1 and CDR2: MNHEY, SMNVEV (reference sequence). Trimming took 8 bases from V and 3 from J; bases not matched to a gene: 12. The CDR3, as DNA: TGTGCCAGCGGGTTCGGACAGGGAAGACACTACGAGCAGTACTTC. Translated: CASGFGQGRHYEQYF.

This clonotype was recorded many times. This chain joins TRBV4-3 and TRBJ1-1, with 7 bases that match TRBD1. The germline gives CDR1 LGHNA, CDR2 YSLEER. The CDR3 length is 16 residues. V lost 1 base, J lost 1 base, and 6 bases stayed unmatched. CDR3: CASSQVATGENTEAFF. The CDR3, as DNA: TGCGCCAGCAGCCAAGTCGCAACAGGGGAGAACACTGAAGCTTTCTTT.

The genes are TRBV10-2 and TRBJ1-1; D is unresolved. The CDR3 extends over 13 amino acids. Trimming cost V 8 bases and J 6 bases, with 16 bases left between them. Germline CDR1 is WSHSY and CDR2 is SAAADI. CDR3 protein: CASSRRGSPEAFF. DNA for the CDR3: TGCGCCAGCTCGCGTAGAGGGTCCCCTGAAGCTTTCTTT.

This clonotype was seen at least ten times. The chain links TRBV5-1 to TRBJ1-2; a weak D match, TRBD1 (6 bases). Germline lookup yields CDR1 SGHRS and CDR2 YFSETQ. CDR3 length equals 14 residues. The V end lost 0 bases, the J end lost 4 bases, and 10 bases lay between the germline ends. The DNA for the CDR3 is TGCGCCAGCAGCTTGGGACAGGATACCTATGGCTACACCTTC. Translating it yields CASSLGQDTYGYTF.

Many counts were recorded for this clonotype. The chain recombines TRBV6-2 or TRBV6-3 with TRBJ2-7; the match to TRBD1 covers 11 bases. This CDR3 has 15 amino acids. After removal of 2 bases from V and 2 bases from J, the junction contained 2 bases not matched to a gene. CDR1 is MNHEY, CDR2 SVGEGT, per germline. The CDR3 loop is CASSYGGQGAYEQYF. For the CDR3, the DNA is TGTGCCAGCAGTTACGGGGGACAGGGGGCCTACGAGCAGTACTTC.

This clonotype was counted only a few times. The chain joins TRBV28 to TRBJ2-2, with D unclear. The CDR3 sequence is 13 residues long. Germline lookup yields CDR1 MDHEN and CDR2 SYDVKM. Between the trimmed V and J ends, which lost 1 base and 5 bases, there was a span of 5 bases. CDR3: CASSLSQTGELFF. CDR3 DNA sequence: TGTGCCAGCAGTTTATCTCAGACCGGGGAGCTGTTTTTT.

The chain combines TRBV12-3 or TRBV12-4 with TRBJ2-7; D possibly corresponds to TRBD2 (5 bases). Deletions cut 0 bases from V and 7 bases from J, with 13 bases between. The CDR3 is 14 amino acids. The CDR3 DNA is TGTGCCAGCAGTTTAGCGGAGACGTCGGGGGAGCAGTACTTC. Residues: CASSLAETSGEQYF.

V and J are TRBV20-1 and TRBJ2-2, with D perhaps matching TRBD1 or TRBD2 (5 bases each). There are 14 residues in the CDR3. V was trimmed by 3 bases and J by 0 bases, leaving 8 bases between them. Germline loops: CDR1 DFQATT, CDR2 SNEGSKA (reference sequence). The chain's CDR3 is CSARGRPNTGELFF. CDR3 bases: TGCAGTGCTAGGGGACGGCCGAACACCGGGGAGCTGTTTTTT.